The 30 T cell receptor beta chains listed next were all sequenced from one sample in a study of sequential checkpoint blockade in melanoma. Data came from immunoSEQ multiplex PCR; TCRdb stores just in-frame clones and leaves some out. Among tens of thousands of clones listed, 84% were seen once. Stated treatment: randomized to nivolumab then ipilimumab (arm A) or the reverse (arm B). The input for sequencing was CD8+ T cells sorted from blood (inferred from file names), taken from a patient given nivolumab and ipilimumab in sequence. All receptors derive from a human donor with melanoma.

This CDR3 is CASSQSPRQGGGEQYF. The DNA for the CDR3 is TGCGCCAGCAGCCAATCTCCCCGACAGGGGGGCGGCGAGCAGTACTTC. The chain recombines TRBV4-1 with TRBJ2-7; 9 nucleotides match TRBD1. There are 16 residues in the CDR3. Trimming took 2 bases from V and 6 from J; bases not matched to a gene: 11. The germline gives CDR1 MGHRA, CDR2 YSYEKL.

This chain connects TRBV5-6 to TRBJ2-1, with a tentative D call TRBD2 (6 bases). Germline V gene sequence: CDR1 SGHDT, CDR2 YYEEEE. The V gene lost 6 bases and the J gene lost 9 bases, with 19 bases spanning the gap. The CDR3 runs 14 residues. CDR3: CASTRGTDLGEQFF. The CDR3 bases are TGTGCCAGCACCCGGGGGACGGATTTGGGTGAGCAGTTCTTC. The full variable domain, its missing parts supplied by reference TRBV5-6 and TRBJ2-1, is DAGVTQSPTHLIKTRGQQVTLRCSPKSGHDTVSWYQQALGQGPQFIFQYYEEEERQRGNFPDRFSGHQFPNYSSELNVNALLLGDSALYLCASTRGTDLGEQFFGPGTRLTVL.

The CDR3 region has the DNA TGTGCCAGCAGTTTAGGACATTACACTGAAGCTTTCTTT. Translation: CASSLGHYTEAFF. The chain is built from TRBV27 and TRBJ1-1; D perhaps matches TRBD1 (5 bases). The V end lost 2 bases, the J end lost 3 bases, and 7 bases lay between the germline ends. The CDR3 runs to 13 residues. Germline V gene lookup returns CDR1 MNHEY and CDR2 SMNVEV (reference sequence).

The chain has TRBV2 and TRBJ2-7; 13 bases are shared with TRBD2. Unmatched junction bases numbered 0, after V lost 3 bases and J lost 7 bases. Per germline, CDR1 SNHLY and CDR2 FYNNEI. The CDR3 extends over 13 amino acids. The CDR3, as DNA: TGTGCCAGCAGTGAGGGACTAGCGGGGGAGCAGTACTTC. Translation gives CASSEGLAGEQYF.

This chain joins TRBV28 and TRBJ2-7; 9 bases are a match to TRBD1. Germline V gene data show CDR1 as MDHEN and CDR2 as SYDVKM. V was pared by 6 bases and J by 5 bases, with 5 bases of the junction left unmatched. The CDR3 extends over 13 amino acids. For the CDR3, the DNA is TGTGCCAGCAGACGGGGGACAGGGCACGAGCAGTACTTC. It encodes CASRRGTGHEQYF. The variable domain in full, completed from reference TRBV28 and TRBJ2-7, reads DVKVTQSSRYLVKRTGEKVFLECVQDMDHENMFWYRQDPGLGLRLIYFSYDVKMKEKGDIPEGYSVSREKKERFSLILESASTNQTSMYLCASRRGTGHEQYFGPGTRLTVT.

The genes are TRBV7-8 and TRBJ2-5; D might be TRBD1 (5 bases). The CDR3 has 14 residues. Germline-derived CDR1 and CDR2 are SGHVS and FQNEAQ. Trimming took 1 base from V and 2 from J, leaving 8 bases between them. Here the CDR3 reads CASSLGTLQETQYF. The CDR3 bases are TGTGCCAGCAGCTTAGGGACACTTCAAGAGACCCAGTACTTC.

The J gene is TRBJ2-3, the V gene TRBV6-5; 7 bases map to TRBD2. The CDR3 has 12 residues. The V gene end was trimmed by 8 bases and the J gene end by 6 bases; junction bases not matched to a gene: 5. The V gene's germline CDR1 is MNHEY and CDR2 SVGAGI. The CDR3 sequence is CASAWRGDTQYF. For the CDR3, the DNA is TGTGCCAGCGCTTGGCGGGGGGATACGCAGTATTTT.

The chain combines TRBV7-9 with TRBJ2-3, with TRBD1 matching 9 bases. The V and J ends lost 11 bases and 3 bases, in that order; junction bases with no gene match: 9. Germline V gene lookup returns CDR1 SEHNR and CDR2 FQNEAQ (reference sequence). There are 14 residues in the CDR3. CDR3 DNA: TGTGCCGGGACTACAGGGGGCGAGACAGATACGCAGTATTTT. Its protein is CAGTTGGETDTQYF.

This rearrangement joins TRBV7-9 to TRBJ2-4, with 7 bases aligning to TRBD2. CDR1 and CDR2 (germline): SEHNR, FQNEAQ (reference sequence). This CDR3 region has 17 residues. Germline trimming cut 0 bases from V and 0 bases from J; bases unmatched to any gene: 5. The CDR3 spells CASSLALRTRAKNIQYF. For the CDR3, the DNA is TGTGCCAGCAGCTTAGCCCTAAGGACTAGAGCCAAAAACATTCAGTACTTC.

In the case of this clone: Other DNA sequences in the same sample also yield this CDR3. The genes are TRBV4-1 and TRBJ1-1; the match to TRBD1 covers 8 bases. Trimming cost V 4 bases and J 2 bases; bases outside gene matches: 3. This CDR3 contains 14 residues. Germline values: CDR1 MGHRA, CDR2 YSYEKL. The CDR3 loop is CASSLGQGNTEAFF. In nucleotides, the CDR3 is TGCGCCAGCAGCCTAGGACAGGGAAACACTGAAGCTTTCTTT.

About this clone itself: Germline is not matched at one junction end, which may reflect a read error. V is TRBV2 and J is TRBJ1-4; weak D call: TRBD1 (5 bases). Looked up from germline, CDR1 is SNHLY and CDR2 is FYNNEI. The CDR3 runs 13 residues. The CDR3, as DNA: TGTGCCAGCGGAGGGGCTCCTAATGAAAAACTGCTTTTT. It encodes CASGGAPNEKLLF.

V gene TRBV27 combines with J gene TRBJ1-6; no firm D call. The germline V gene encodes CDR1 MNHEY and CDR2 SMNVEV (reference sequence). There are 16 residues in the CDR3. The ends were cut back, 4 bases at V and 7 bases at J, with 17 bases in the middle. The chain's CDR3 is CASSSSAGGWNSPLHF. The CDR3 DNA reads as TGTGCCAGCAGTTCATCAGCAGGAGGATGGAATTCACCCCTCCACTTT.

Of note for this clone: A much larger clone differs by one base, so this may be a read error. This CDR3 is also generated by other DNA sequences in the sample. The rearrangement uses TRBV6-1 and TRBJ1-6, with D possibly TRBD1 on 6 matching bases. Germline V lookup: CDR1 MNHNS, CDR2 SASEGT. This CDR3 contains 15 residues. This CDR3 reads CASSDTTGDNSPLHF. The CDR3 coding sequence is TGTGCCAGCAGTGATACGACAGGAGATAATTCGCCCCTCCACTTT.

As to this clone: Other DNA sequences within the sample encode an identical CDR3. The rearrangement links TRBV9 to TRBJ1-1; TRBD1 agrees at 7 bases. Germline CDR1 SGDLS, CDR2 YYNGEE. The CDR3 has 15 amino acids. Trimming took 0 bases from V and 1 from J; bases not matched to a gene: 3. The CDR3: CASSVARQGNTEAFF. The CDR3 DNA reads TGTGCCAGCAGCGTAGCTAGACAGGGGAACACTGAAGCTTTCTTT.

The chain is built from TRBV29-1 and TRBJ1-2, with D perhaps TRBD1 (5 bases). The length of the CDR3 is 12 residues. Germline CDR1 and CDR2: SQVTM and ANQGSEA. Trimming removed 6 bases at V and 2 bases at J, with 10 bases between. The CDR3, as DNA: TGCAGCGTAGGAGGGACGAACTATGGCTACACCTTC. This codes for CSVGGTNYGYTF.

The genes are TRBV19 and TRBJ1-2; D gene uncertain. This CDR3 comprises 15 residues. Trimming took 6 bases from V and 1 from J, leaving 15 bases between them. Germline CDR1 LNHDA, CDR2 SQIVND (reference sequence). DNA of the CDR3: TGTGCCAGTAGCATTACCAAAGGACTTAACTATGGCTACACCTTC. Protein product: CASSITKGLNYGYTF.

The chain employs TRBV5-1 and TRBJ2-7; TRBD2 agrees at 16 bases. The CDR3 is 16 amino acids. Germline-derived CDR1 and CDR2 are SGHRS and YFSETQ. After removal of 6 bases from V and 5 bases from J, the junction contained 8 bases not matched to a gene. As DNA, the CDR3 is TGCGCCAGCACGGGACTAGCGGGGGGGCTGCTCGACGAGCAGTACTTC. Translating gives CASTGLAGGLLDEQYF.

The CDR3 region has the DNA TGTGCCAGCTCCCTGAGTAGGGGAGAAAAACTGTTTTTT. Translating gives CASSLSRGEKLFF. V and J are TRBV11-3 and TRBJ1-4; D is possibly TRBD1 (5 bases). Trimming shortened V by 8 bases and J by 8 bases, and 15 bases separated the two germline ends. Germline loops: CDR1 SGHNT, CDR2 YENEEA. The CDR3 is made up of 13 amino acids.

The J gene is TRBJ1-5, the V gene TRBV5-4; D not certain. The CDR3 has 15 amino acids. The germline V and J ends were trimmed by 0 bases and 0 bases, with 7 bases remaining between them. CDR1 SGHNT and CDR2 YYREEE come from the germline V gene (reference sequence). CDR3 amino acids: CASSLGDYSNQPQHF. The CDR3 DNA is TGTGCCAGCAGCTTGGGAGACTATAGCAATCAGCCCCAGCATTTT.

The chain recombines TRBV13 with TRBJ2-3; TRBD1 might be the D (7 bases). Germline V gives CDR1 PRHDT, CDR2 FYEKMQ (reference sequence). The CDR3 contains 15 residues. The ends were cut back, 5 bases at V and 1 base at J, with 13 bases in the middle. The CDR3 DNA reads TGTGCCAGCAGCCCCAGGGGGGTAGGCACAGATACGCAGTATTTT. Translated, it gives CASSPRGVGTDTQYF.

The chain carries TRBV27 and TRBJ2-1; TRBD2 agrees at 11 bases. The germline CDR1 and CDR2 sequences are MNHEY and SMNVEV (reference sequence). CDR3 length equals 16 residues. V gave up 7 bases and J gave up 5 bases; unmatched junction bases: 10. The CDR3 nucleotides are TGTGCCAGCACCCCCCTCGGGACTAGCGGCCACAATGAGCAGTTCTTC. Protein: CASTPLGTSGHNEQFF.

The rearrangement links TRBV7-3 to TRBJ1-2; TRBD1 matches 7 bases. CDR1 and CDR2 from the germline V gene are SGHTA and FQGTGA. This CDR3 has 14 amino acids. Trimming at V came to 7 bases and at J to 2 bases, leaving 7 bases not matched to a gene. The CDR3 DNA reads TGTGCCAGCATCAAACCGGGACAGAACTATGGCTACACCTTC. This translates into CASIKPGQNYGYTF.

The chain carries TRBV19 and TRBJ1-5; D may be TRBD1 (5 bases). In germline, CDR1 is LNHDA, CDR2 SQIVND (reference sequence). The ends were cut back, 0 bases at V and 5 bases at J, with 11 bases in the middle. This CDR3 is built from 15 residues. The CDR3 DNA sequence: TGTGCCAGTAGTATAGATGGGGGGTTCGATCAGCCCCAGCATTTT. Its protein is CASSIDGGFDQPQHF.

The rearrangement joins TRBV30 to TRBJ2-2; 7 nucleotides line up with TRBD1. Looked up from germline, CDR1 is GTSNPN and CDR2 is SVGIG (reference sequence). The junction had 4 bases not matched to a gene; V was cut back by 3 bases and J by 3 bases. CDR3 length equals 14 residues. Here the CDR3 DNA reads TGTGCCTGGAGAGGGGACAGTCACACCGGGGAGCTGTTTTTT. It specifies CAWRGDSHTGELFF.

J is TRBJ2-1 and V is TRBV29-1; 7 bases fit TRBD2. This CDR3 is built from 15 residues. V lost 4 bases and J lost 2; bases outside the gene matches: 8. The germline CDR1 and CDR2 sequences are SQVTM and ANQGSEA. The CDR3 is CSVGLVAGAYNEQFF. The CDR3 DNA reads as TGCAGCGTTGGGTTGGTAGCGGGCGCCTACAATGAGCAGTTCTTC.

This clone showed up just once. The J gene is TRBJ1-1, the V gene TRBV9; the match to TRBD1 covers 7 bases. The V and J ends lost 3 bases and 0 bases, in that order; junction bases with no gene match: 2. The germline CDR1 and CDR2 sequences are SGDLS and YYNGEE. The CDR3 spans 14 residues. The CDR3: CASSGRGMNTEAFF. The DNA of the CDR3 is TGTGCCAGCAGCGGCAGGGGGATGAACACTGAAGCTTTCTTT. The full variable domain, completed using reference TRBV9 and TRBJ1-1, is DSGVTQTPKHLITATGQRVTLRCSPRSGDLSVYWYQQSLDQGLQFLIQYYNGEERAKGNILERFSAQQFPDLHSELNLSSLELGDSALYFCASSGRGMNTEAFFGQGTRLTVV.

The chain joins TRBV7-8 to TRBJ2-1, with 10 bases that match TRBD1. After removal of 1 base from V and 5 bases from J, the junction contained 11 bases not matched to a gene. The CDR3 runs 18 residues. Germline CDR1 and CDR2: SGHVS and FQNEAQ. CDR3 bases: TGTGCCAGCAGCTTAGGACAGGGGGCTGCGTCTGGGGACAATGAGCAGTTCTTC. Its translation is CASSLGQGAASGDNEQFF.

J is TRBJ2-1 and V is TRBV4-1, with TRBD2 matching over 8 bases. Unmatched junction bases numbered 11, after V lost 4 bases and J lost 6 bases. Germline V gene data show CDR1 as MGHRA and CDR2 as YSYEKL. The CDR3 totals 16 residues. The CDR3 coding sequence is TGCGCCAGCAGCCCTCCGCCGGGAGGGCCAGGCAATGAGCAGTTCTTC. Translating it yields CASSPPPGGPGNEQFF.

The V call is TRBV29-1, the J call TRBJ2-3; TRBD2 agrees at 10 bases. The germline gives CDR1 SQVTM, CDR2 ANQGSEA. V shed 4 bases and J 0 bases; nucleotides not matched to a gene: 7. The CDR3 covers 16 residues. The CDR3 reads CSVAGTSGKSTDTQYF. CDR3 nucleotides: TGCAGCGTTGCGGGTACTAGCGGGAAAAGCACAGATACGCAGTATTTT.

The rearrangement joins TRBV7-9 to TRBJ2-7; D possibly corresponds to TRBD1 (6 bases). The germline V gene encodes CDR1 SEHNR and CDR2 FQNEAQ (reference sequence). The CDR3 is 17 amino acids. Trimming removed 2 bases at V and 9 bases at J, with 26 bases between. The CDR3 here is CASSLNGPQGRTLGQYF. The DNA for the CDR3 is TGTGCCAGCAGCTTAAACGGCCCACAGGGCCGCACCCTAGGGCAGTACTTC. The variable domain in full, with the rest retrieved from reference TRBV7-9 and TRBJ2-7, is DTGVSQNPRHKITKRGQNVTFRCDPISEHNRLYWYRQTLGQGPEFLTYFQNEAQLEKSRLLSDRFSAERPKGSFSTLEIQRTEQGDSAMYLCASSLNGPQGRTLGQYFGPGTRLTVT.